One and the same sample provided the 8 T cell receptor beta chains below, sequenced in a study of blood T cell repertoires in COVID-19. The repertoire was sequenced with immunoSEQ multiplex PCR; TCRdb's copy has only in-frame clones and lacks some. This table has 310,000 or so clones, roughly 85% appearing once. Sequencing was performed on PBMCs or T cells enriched from blood (not recorded which). These receptors all come from a woman aged 40 to 50 who had recovered from COVID-19.

The chain carries TRBV28 and TRBJ2-7, with 9 bases fitting TRBD1. V lost 4 bases to trimming and J lost 4 bases; unmatched junction nucleotides: 11. The germline CDR1 and CDR2 sequences are MDHEN and SYDVKM. The CDR3 totals 16 residues. The CDR3: CASSSTPGQGGYEQYF. CDR3 nucleotides: TGTGCCAGCAGTTCTACGCCGGGACAGGGTGGTTACGAGCAGTACTTC.

The chain links TRBV5-1 to TRBJ2-3, with 12 bases matching TRBD1. V trimming: 5 bases; J trimming: 4 bases; junction bases outside the gene matches: 5. The CDR3 is 15 amino acids. Germline CDR1 and CDR2: SGHRS and YFSETQ. CDR3 loop: CASRFGTGGPDTQYF. The CDR3 DNA is TGCGCCAGCAGATTCGGGACAGGGGGCCCAGATACGCAGTATTTT.

This clone has a handful of counts. This chain uses TRBV18 with TRBJ2-2; tentative D call: TRBD2 (5 bases). The CDR3 is 14 amino acids. Trimming pared 7 bases from V and 5 bases from J, leaving 14 bases between. CDR1 is KGHSH, CDR2 LQKENI, per germline. CDR3: CASFDTRRTGELFF. CDR3 sequence (DNA): TGTGCCAGCTTCGACACACGGAGGACCGGGGAGCTGTTTTTT.

In this sample, this clone turned up once. The chain joins TRBV6-5 to TRBJ1-2; D is unclear. Trimming took 6 bases from V and 4 from J, leaving 15 bases between them. CDR1 and CDR2 (germline): MNHEY, SVGAGI. The CDR3 runs 14 residues. CDR3 nucleotide sequence: TGTGCCAGCAGCTTTCCCAGGATCTCCTATGGCTACACCTTC. This translates into CASSFPRISYGYTF.

J is TRBJ2-1 and V is TRBV28; 8 bases align to TRBD1. The ends lost 3 bases at V and 3 bases at J; junction bases unmatched: 4. CDR1 and CDR2 (germline): MDHEN, SYDVKM. This CDR3 is built from 15 residues. Here the CDR3 reads CASSFDRGSYNEQFF. CDR3 nucleotide sequence: TGTGCCAGCAGTTTCGACAGGGGTAGCTACAATGAGCAGTTCTTC. Full variable domain (remainder filled in from reference TRBV28 and TRBJ2-1): DVKVTQSSRYLVKRTGEKVFLECVQDMDHENMFWYRQDPGLGLRLIYFSYDVKMKEKGDIPEGYSVSREKKERFSLILESASTNQTSMYLCASSFDRGSYNEQFFGPGTRLTVL.

This clone showed up just once. This chain joins TRBV7-2 and TRBJ2-1; a weak D match, TRBD1 (5 bases). The CDR3 is made up of 13 amino acids. The germline CDR1 and CDR2 sequences are SGHTA and FQGNSA. The V gene lost 4 bases and the J gene lost 8 bases, with 12 bases spanning the gap. In nucleotides, the CDR3 is TGTGCCAGCAGCTCCCCCCAGGGTGATGAGCAGTTCTTC. This sequence encodes CASSSPQGDEQFF.

In its sample, this clone was seen a few times. The chain links TRBV30 to TRBJ2-2; TRBD2 matches at 11 bases. This CDR3 is built from 16 residues. Unmatched junction bases numbered 8, after V lost 2 bases and J lost 6 bases. Germline-derived CDR1 and CDR2 are GTSNPN and SVGIG (reference sequence). The CDR3 nucleotides are TGTGCCTGGAGTACTAGCGGGAGTGTGCGAGCCGGGGAGCTGTTTTTT. It translates to CAWSTSGSVRAGELFF.

This chain joins TRBV2 and TRBJ1-5; D possibly corresponds to TRBD1 (5 bases). The CDR3 extends over 14 amino acids. Looked up from germline, CDR1 is SNHLY and CDR2 is FYNNEI. With 6 bases removed from V and 6 bases from J, the gap between germline ends came to 15 bases. The chain's CDR3 is CASSLDGGGQPQHF. The CDR3 DNA reads as TGTGCCAGCAGCTTGGACGGGGGAGGTCAGCCCCAGCATTTT.